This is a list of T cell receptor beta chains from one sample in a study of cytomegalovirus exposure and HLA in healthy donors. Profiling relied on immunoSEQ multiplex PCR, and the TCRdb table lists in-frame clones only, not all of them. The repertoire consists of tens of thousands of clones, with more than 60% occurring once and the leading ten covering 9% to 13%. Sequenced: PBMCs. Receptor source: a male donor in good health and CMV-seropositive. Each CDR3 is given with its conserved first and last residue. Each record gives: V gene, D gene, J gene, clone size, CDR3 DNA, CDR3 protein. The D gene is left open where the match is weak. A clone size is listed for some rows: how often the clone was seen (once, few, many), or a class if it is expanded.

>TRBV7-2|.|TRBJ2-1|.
TGTGCCAGCATCAGGCGAAATTCCTACAATGAGCAGTTCTTC
CASIRRNSYNEQFF
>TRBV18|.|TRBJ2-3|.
TGTGCCAGCTCCCTCAGTGGGGCGAGCACAGATACGCAGTATTTT
CASSLSGASTDTQYF
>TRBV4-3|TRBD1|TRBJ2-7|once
TGCGCCAGCAGCCAGGGACAGAGGCTGCGATACGAGCAGTACTTC
CASSQGQRLRYEQYF
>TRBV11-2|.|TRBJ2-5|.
TGTGCCAGCAGCTTAGAATTGACTACGAAAGAGACCCAGTACTTC
CASSLELTTKETQYF
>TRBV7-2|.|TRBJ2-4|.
TGTGCCAGCAGCCTCCTCCATACAGGGATAAACATTCAGTACTTC
CASSLLHTGINIQYF
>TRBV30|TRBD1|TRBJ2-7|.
TGTGCCTGGAGTGTAAGGGGGCAGGAATCCTACGAGCAGTACTTC
CAWSVRGQESYEQYF
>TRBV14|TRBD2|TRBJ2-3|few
TGTGCCAGCAGCCAAGTTGGGACTAGCGACGATACGCAGTATTTT
CASSQVGTSDDTQYF
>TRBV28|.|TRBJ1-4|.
TGTGCCAGCGGGCAGGGATTAAATGAAAAACTGTTTTTT
CASGQGLNEKLFF
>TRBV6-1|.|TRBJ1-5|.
TGTGCCAGCAGACCTCAGATAAGCAATCAGCCCCAGCATTTT
CASRPQISNQPQHF
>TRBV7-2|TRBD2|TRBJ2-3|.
TGTGCCAGCAGCCCCGGACTAGCCCCAGATACGCAGTATTTT
CASSPGLAPDTQYF
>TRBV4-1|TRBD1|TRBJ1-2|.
TGCGCCAGCAGCCAAGTTACACCAGGGGGAGGCTACACCTTC
CASSQVTPGGGYTF
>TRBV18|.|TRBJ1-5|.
TGTGCCAGCTCACCGTCGTTCCAGGGTTTTAAGGTCCGTCAGCCCCAGCATTTT
CASSPSFQGFKVRQPQHF
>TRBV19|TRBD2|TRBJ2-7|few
TGTGCCAGTAGAGATCTAGCGGGAGTATCCTACGAGCAGTACTTC
CASRDLAGVSYEQYF
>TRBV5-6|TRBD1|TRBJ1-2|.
TGTGCCAGCAGCGTCACAGGGGGCCAGGGCTATGGCTACACCTTC
CASSVTGGQGYGYTF
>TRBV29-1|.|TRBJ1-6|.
TGCAGCGTTAAGGACAGCTCCTATAATTCACCCCTCCACTTT
CSVKDSSYNSPLHF
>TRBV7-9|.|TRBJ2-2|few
TGTTCCAGCAGCTTAGCGTTGGCAGCGAACACCGGGGAGCTGTTTTTT
CSSSLALAANTGELFF
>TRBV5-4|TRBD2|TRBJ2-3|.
TGTGCCAGCAGCTACTCGGGGGGGAGGGATACGCAGTATTTT
CASSYSGGRDTQYF
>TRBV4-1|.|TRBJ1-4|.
TGCGCCAGCAGCCAAACAGGGCTGACTAATGAAAAACTGTTTTTT
CASSQTGLTNEKLFF
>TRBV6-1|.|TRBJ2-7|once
TGTGCCAGCAAGGAGGGCTACTCCTACGAGCAGTACTTC
CASKEGYSYEQYF
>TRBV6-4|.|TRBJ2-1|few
TGTGCCAGCAGTGATAGAAGGGGCGATGAGCAGTTCTTC
CASSDRRGDEQFF
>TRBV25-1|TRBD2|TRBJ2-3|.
TGTGCCAGCAGTGACCTCGGGGGGAGCGCAGATACGCAGTATTTT
CASSDLGGSADTQYF
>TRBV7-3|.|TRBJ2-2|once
TGTGCCAGCAGCTTACTGTTGAACACCGGGGAGCTGTTTTTT
CASSLLLNTGELFF
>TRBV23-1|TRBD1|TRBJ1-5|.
TGCGCCAGCAGTCTCCGCGGTATCGGGACAGCATATAGCAATCAGCCCCAGCATTTT
CASSLRGIGTAYSNQPQHF
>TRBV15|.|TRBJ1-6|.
TGTGCCACCAGCCCGACCGCAGGAAATTCACCCCTCCACTTT
CATSPTAGNSPLHF
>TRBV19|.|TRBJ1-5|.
TGTGCCAGTAGCGTGAGAGAGAATAGCAATCAGCCCCAGCATTTT
CASSVRENSNQPQHF
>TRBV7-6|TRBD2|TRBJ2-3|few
TGTGCCAGCAGCTTAGCCCAGACTAGCGGCACAGATACGCAGTATTTT
CASSLAQTSGTDTQYF
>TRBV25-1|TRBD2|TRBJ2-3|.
TGTGCCAGCAGCCAATTACTAGCGGGACACAGAGGAGATACGCAGTATTTT
CASSQLLAGHRGDTQYF
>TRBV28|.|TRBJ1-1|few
TGTGCCAGCACCCCGGGAGGGATAACTGAAGCTTTCTTT
CASTPGGITEAFF
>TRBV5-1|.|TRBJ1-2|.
TGCGCCAGCAGCTTCTCTCCGTCCACAGGGTTTGGCTACACCTTC
CASSFSPSTGFGYTF
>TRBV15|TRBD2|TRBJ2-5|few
TGTGCCACCAGCTTAGCGGGGGTGCTGGAGACCCAGTACTTC
CATSLAGVLETQYF
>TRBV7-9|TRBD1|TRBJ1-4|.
TGTTCCAGCAGCGATTCGGACAGGGATGCGGTGTTTTTT
CSSSDSDRDAVFF
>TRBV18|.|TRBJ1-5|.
TGTGCCAGCTCACCACGCGATAGCAATCAGCCCCAGCATTTT
CASSPRDSNQPQHF
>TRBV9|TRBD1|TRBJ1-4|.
TGTGCCAGCAGCGCCTCAGGGGGAACTAATGAAAAACTGTTTTTT
CASSASGGTNEKLFF
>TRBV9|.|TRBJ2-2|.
TGTGCCAGCAGGCCTGGTGGGGGCGGTATTTCCGGGGAGCTGTTTTTT
CASRPGGGGISGELFF
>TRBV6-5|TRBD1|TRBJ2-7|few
TGTGCCAGCAGTTACTCGGGACAGCTCCCTTCCTACGAGCAGTACTTC
CASSYSGQLPSYEQYF
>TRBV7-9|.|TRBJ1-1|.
TGTGCCAGCAGCTCAGGGTACACTGAAGCTTTCTTT
CASSSGYTEAFF
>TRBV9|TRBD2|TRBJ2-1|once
TGTGCCAGCAGCGTCCAGGGGGGCCTAGCGGGAGATGAGCAGTTCTTC
CASSVQGGLAGDEQFF
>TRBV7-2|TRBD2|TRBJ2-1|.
TGTGCCAGCAGCCCGCGGACTAGCGCTTCTATCCTCTTC
CASSPRTSASILF
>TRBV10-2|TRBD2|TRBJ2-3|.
TGCGCCAGCAGGACTAGCGGAAGCACAGATACGCAGTATTTT
CASRTSGSTDTQYF
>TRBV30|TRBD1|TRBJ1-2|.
TGTGCCTGGAGTCTGAAACCGGGACAGGAGCCCTATGGCTACACCTTC
CAWSLKPGQEPYGYTF
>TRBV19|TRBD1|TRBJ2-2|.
TGTGCCAGTAGTATAGGCAGGGGGCAGACCGGGGAGCTGTTTTTT
CASSIGRGQTGELFF
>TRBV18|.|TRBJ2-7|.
TGTGCCAGCTCACCTCGAGGACAAAACTACGAGCAGTACTTC
CASSPRGQNYEQYF